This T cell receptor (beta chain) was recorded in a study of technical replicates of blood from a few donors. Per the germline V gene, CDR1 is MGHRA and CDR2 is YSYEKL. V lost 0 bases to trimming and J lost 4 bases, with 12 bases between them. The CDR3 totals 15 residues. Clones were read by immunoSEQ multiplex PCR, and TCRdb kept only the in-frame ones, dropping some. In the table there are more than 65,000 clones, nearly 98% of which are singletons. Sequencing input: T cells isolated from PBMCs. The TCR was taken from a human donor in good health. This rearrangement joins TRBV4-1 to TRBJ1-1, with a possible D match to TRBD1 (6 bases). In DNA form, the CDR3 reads TGCGCCAGCAGCCAAGATGACCTAGGGGGCACTGAAGCTTTCTTT. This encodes CASSQDDLGGTEAFF.